The rows below give T cell receptor beta chains drawn from one sample of a study of blood T cells in healthy people across ages. TCRdb called the 5' RACE reads again in MiXCR, with one record for every CDR3 protein. Of about 640,000 distinct CDR3 sequences in the sample, about 28% were seen once. Sequencing used blood. Receptors were obtained from a woman of 80 years or more in good health. Both conserved end residues are part of each CDR3. The order of the fields is V gene, J gene, D gene, clone size, CDR3 DNA, CDR3 protein. D genes are given only for firm matches. Clone size is stated in some rows and not others, as once, few, many or a class when expanded.

v_gene: TRBV7-8; j_gene: TRBJ1-6; d_gene: -; abundance: -; CDR3nt: TGTGCCAGCAGCTTAGCGCGGGTTCGTGGGAATAATTCACCCCTCCACTTT; CDR3aa: CASSLARVRGNNSPLHF
v_gene: TRBV7-2; j_gene: TRBJ2-7; d_gene: -; abundance: few; CDR3nt: TGTGCCAGCAGCTTAATAGGCGGGTCTTACTACGAGCAGTACTTC; CDR3aa: CASSLIGGSYYEQYF
v_gene: TRBV5-1; j_gene: TRBJ2-2; d_gene: -; abundance: many; CDR3nt: TGCGCCAGCAGCCGCAGCGGAAGGGGGAACACCGGGGAGCTGTTTTTT; CDR3aa: CASSRSGRGNTGELFF
v_gene: TRBV20-1; j_gene: TRBJ1-4; d_gene: -; abundance: -; CDR3nt: TGCAGTGCTAGAATCAGGACAGCCCCGAAACTGTTTTTT; CDR3aa: CSARIRTAPKLFF
v_gene: TRBV29-1; j_gene: TRBJ1-3; d_gene: TRBD1; abundance: -; CDR3nt: TGCAGCGCCGGGACAGCTGGAAACACCATATATTTT; CDR3aa: CSAGTAGNTIYF
v_gene: TRBV20-1; j_gene: TRBJ1-5; d_gene: -; abundance: many; CDR3nt: TGCAGTGCTAGTGGGGGGGGCAGCAATCAGCCCCAGCATTTT; CDR3aa: CSASGGGSNQPQHF
v_gene: TRBV5-1; j_gene: TRBJ2-7; d_gene: -; abundance: many; CDR3nt: TGCGCCAGCAGCTTGGCTGGGGTGTCGGCCTACGAGCAGTACTTC; CDR3aa: CASSLAGVSAYEQYF
v_gene: TRBV6-1; j_gene: TRBJ2-1; d_gene: -; abundance: many; CDR3nt: TGTGCCAGCAGTGAACGGTTAGCGGCTAGCTCCTACAATGAGCAGTTCTTC; CDR3aa: CASSERLAASSYNEQFF
v_gene: TRBV21-1; j_gene: TRBJ2-1; d_gene: -; abundance: -; CDR3nt: TGTGCCAGCAGCAAAGTCCCACAGGTGACATCCTACAATGAGCAGTTCTTC; CDR3aa: CASSKVPQVTSYNEQFF
v_gene: TRBV24-1; j_gene: TRBJ2-1; d_gene: -; abundance: many; CDR3nt: TGTGCCACCAGTGGGTTGACATCGGTTTACAATGAGCAGTTCTTC; CDR3aa: CATSGLTSVYNEQFF
v_gene: TRBV12-3/TRBV12-4; j_gene: TRBJ2-5; d_gene: -; abundance: -; CDR3nt: TGTGCCAGCAGTTTAGTGAGAGCCTACGAGGAGTACTTC; CDR3aa: CASSLVRAYEEYF
v_gene: TRBV10-1; j_gene: TRBJ2-7; d_gene: -; abundance: -; CDR3nt: TGCGCCAGCAGTGAGTCTGTCCACAACTACGAGCAGTACTTC; CDR3aa: CASSESVHNYEQYF
v_gene: TRBV28; j_gene: TRBJ1-6; d_gene: -; abundance: -; CDR3nt: TGTGCCAGCAGTCCCCAGGGGCCTATTGGTTCACCCCTCCACTTT; CDR3aa: CASSPQGPIGSPLHF
v_gene: TRBV12-3/TRBV12-4; j_gene: TRBJ2-3; d_gene: -; abundance: few; CDR3nt: TGTGCCAGCAGTTTAGCGCTATCGGGTAGGGCCGTTGCGCAGTATTTT; CDR3aa: CASSLALSGRAVAQYF
v_gene: TRBV6-5; j_gene: TRBJ2-4; d_gene: TRBD1; abundance: few; CDR3nt: TGTGCCAGCAGAGGGACAGGCCTCAATGAGCAGTACTTC; CDR3aa: CASRGTGLNEQYF
v_gene: TRBV9; j_gene: TRBJ2-1; d_gene: -; abundance: many; CDR3nt: TGTGCCAGCAGCGTAAATTGGGGGCCGCATGAGCAGTTCTTC; CDR3aa: CASSVNWGPHEQFF
v_gene: TRBV11-1; j_gene: TRBJ2-1; d_gene: TRBD2; abundance: -; CDR3nt: TGTGCCAGCAGCTTTACATCCCCGGCCTTGCGGGGGGGCCGAGGAGAGACCCAGTTCTTC; CDR3aa: CASSFTSPALRGGRGETQFF
v_gene: TRBV5-6; j_gene: TRBJ2-3; d_gene: -; abundance: many; CDR3nt: TGTGCCAGCAGCTCAGGACATAGCACAGATACGCAGTATTTT; CDR3aa: CASSSGHSTDTQYF
v_gene: TRBV20-1; j_gene: TRBJ1-3; d_gene: -; abundance: few; CDR3nt: TGCAGTGCTAGAGCCACAGGCTCTGGAAACACCATATATTTT; CDR3aa: CSARATGSGNTIYF
v_gene: TRBV3-1; j_gene: TRBJ2-4; d_gene: -; abundance: many; CDR3nt: TGTGCCAGCAGCCAAGATCCCAGGGAAAACATTCAGTACTTC; CDR3aa: CASSQDPRENIQYF
v_gene: TRBV2; j_gene: TRBJ1-6; d_gene: -; abundance: many; CDR3nt: TGTGCCAGCAGTGATACAGGCCTCCATTCACCCCTCCACTTT; CDR3aa: CASSDTGLHSPLHF
v_gene: TRBV5-1; j_gene: TRBJ2-1; d_gene: -; abundance: many; CDR3nt: TGCGCCAGCAGCTTGGTCGCAGGACCCTACAATGAGCAGTTCTTC; CDR3aa: CASSLVAGPYNEQFF
v_gene: TRBV4-2; j_gene: TRBJ1-5; d_gene: -; abundance: many; CDR3nt: TGTGCCAGCAGCCAAGGGAGACCTGACGTTAGTAAGCAGCCCCAGCATTTT; CDR3aa: CASSQGRPDVSKQPQHF
v_gene: TRBV6-5; j_gene: TRBJ1-4; d_gene: -; abundance: -; CDR3nt: TGTGCCAGCTCATACGTGCCCACAAACCGGGAGGAAAAACGGTTTTTT; CDR3aa: CASSYVPTNREEKRFF
v_gene: TRBV28; j_gene: TRBJ2-3; d_gene: TRBD2; abundance: many; CDR3nt: TGTGCCAGCAGCCCGAGCGGGGGATCTAGCACAGATACGCAGTATTTT; CDR3aa: CASSPSGGSSTDTQYF
v_gene: TRBV6-2/TRBV6-3; j_gene: TRBJ1-5; d_gene: -; abundance: -; CDR3nt: TGTGCCAGCAGCCCGAATAGGGTGGGTGGTTTCGTAAGCCAGCCCCAGCATTTT; CDR3aa: CASSPNRVGGFVSQPQHF
v_gene: TRBV7-2; j_gene: TRBJ2-1; d_gene: TRBD2; abundance: -; CDR3nt: TGTGCCAGCAACCCCGGGACTAGCGGGGGGGCAAGGGAGCAGTTCTTC; CDR3aa: CASNPGTSGGAREQFF